What follows is one T cell receptor beta chain and its context. CDR3 length: 16 amino acids. The germline V gene has CDR1 LNHDA and CDR2 SQIVND (reference sequence). V lost 5 bases, J lost 2 bases, and 17 bases lay in between. The data derive from a study of radiation and T cells in renal cell carcinoma. Time point noted: blood 2 weeks post-SBRT. The treatment was: 15 Gy SBRT to primary tumor, nephrectomy 4 weeks later. Here immunoSEQ multiplex PCR was the method, and the copy in TCRdb shows in-frame clones only, minus some. Of about 150,000 clones in the sample, roughly 87% were seen once. The sequencing here drew on blood, taken from a patient whose treatment included radiotherapy and nephrectomy. This TCR came from a woman aged 45-60 years with renal cell carcinoma. J is TRBJ2-3 and V is TRBV19, with D possibly matching TRBD1 (5 bases). The CDR3 coding sequence is TGTGCCAGTAGTCCCAGGACATCCGAAAACACAGATACGCAGTATTTT. Amino acids: CASSPRTSENTDTQYF.